The 7 T cell receptor beta chains reported below all come from one sample, sequenced in a study of CDR3 diversity in severe acne (dated by TCRdb to between 2019 and 2020). Receptors were amplified or captured by PCR. The sequencer was an Illumina HiSeq 2000. TCRdb ran its own pipeline on the public reads, namely fastp trimming at Q25 and MiXCR clone calling, and kept in-frame beta chains. Rows matching on CDR3 protein sequence are summarized as one entry with the most common DNA and genes. The sample table records roughly 100,000 distinct CDR3 sequences; around 53% of these occur just once. Jointly, the top ten make up 9.5% to 15% of the sample. Sequencing input: blood. These receptors all stem from a male donor with acne.

This clonotype was detected only once. The gene calls are TRBV9 and TRBJ1-2; 7 bases line up with TRBD1. Per germline, CDR1 SGDLS and CDR2 YYNGEE. The CDR3 has 14 residues. V dropped 4 bases and J dropped 7; count of bases not matched to a gene: 10. The DNA of the CDR3 is TGTGCCAGCAGCACCCATCGGGCAGGGGGTGGCTACACCTTC. It codes for CASSTHRAGGGYTF.

The sample holds many counts of this clonotype. This chain connects TRBV28 to TRBJ2-7; TRBD2 matches at 9 bases. The CDR3 has 16 amino acids. Germline V gene sequence: CDR1 MDHEN, CDR2 SYDVKM. The J segment lost 2 bases and the V segment lost 8 bases, leaving 13 bases of the junction unmatched. Written as DNA, the CDR3 is TGTGCCAGCCTCACCGGGGGCCTAGCGGGAACCTACGAGCAGTACTTC. This gives the protein CASLTGGLAGTYEQYF.

This sequence joins TRBV5-1 and TRBJ2-7, with unresolved D. The V end was cut by 2 bases, the J end by 4 bases, with 10 bases between. The CDR3 covers 13 residues. Germline assignment: CDR1 SGHRS and CDR2 YFSETQ. CDR3: CASSLSVAYEQYF. In DNA, the CDR3 is TGCGCCAGCAGCTTATCTGTGGCTTACGAGCAGTACTTC.

This clonotype was counted ten times or more. The CDR3 loop is CASSVKNRGAGVPYNEQFF. In DNA form, the CDR3 reads TGTGCCAGCAGCGTAAAAAACCGGGGGGCGGGAGTTCCTTACAATGAGCAGTTCTTC. The gene calls are TRBV9 and TRBJ2-1; D may be TRBD2 (7 bases). V dropped 1 base and J dropped 4 bases, with 24 bases sitting between them. Germline CDR1 SGDLS, CDR2 YYNGEE. CDR3 size: 19 residues.

The chain is built from TRBV20-1 and TRBJ2-1; 12 bases fit TRBD2. The germline V gene has CDR1 DFQATT and CDR2 SNEGSKA (reference sequence). This CDR3 comprises 16 residues. With 0 bases clipped from V and 5 bases from J, the junction kept 5 bases outside the gene matches. As DNA, the CDR3 is TGCAGTGCTAGAGACGGGACTAGCGGGTGGAACAATGAGCAGTTCTTC. Its protein is CSARDGTSGWNNEQFF.

This clonotype occurred a few times. The gene calls are TRBV7-9 and TRBJ2-7, with a weak D call TRBD2 (5 bases). Germline CDR1 is SEHNR and CDR2 is FQNEAQ (reference sequence). The V end was cut by 5 bases, the J end by 5 bases, with 16 bases between. The CDR3 sequence is 14 residues long. CDR3 DNA: TGTGCCAGCAGCCCCCCCGCCGGGGTCGACGAGCAGTACTTC. Encoded protein: CASSPPAGVDEQYF.

This chain connects TRBV5-7 to TRBJ2-7, with TRBD1 matching 8 bases. TRBV5-7 carries the ORF label, with uncertain function. Germline trimming cut 4 bases from V and 2 bases from J; bases unmatched to any gene: 8. CDR3 size: 15 residues. Written as DNA, the CDR3 is TGTGCCAGCAGCCCTGGGGGACAGGCTACCTACGAGCAGTACTTC. As protein: CASSPGGQATYEQYF.